The 18 T cell receptor beta chains reported below all come from one sample, sequenced in a study of metastatic and nonmetastatic thyroid tumors. TCRdb re-called the PCR reads via MiXCR. The data contain about 5,100 clones, about 29% of them singletons. Ahead of thyroid surgery, no patient had received treatment of any kind. The sample taken for sequencing was adjacent normal tissue. These receptors came from a female donor with papillary thyroid cancer or a benign thyroid nodule (not recorded which). Some clones in this sample may be carry-over from other donors' samples.

By share of the sample, this clone is medium-sized. V gene TRBV5-1 combines with J gene TRBJ1-5, with 7 nucleotides matching TRBD1. V shed 2 bases and J 2 bases; nucleotides not matched to a gene: 4. CDR1 and CDR2 from the germline V gene are SGHRS and YFSETQ. The CDR3 loop spans 15 amino acids. The CDR3 DNA sequence: TGCGCCAGCAGCTTATCCGGGACAGGCAATCAGCCCCAGCATTTT. Residues: CASSLSGTGNQPQHF.

This clone qualifies as medium-sized. The V gene is TRBV30, the J gene TRBJ1-6; D unclear. V was cut by 4 bases and J by 10 bases, with 17 bases left in between. CDR1 is GTSNPN and CDR2 is SVGIG in the germline V gene (reference sequence). The CDR3 has 14 residues. In DNA, the CDR3 is TGTGCCTGGAAGAAGGGAGCTATACCCTCACCCCTCCACTTT. Amino acids: CAWKKGAIPSPLHF.

This sequence joins TRBV19 and TRBJ1-1; 9 bases are shared with TRBD1. V was pared by 4 bases and J by 7 bases, with 13 bases of the junction left unmatched. The CDR3 covers 16 residues. The germline V gene encodes CDR1 LNHDA and CDR2 SQIVND (reference sequence). In DNA form, the CDR3 reads TGTGCCAGTAGTACCCCTCCGGGACAGGGAGTCAATGAAGCTTTCTTT. It is translated as CASSTPPGQGVNEAFF.

A note on this clone: One end of the junction fails to match germline, which may point to a read error. The chain combines TRBV20-1 with TRBJ1-1; no clear D. This CDR3 contains 13 residues. Germline V gives CDR1 DFQATT, CDR2 SNEGSKA (reference sequence). The CDR3 spells CSARVRLNTEAFF. The CDR3, as DNA: TGCAGTGCTAGAGTGCGGTTGAACACTGAGGCTTTCTTT.

This CDR3 is CASTDSGTYNEQFF. The CDR3 region has the DNA TGTGCCAGCACCGATAGCGGCACCTACAATGAGCAGTTCTTC. The rearrangement uses TRBV6-1 and TRBJ2-1, with a possible D match to TRBD2 (6 bases). The CDR3 sequence is 14 residues long. Germline assignment: CDR1 MNHNS and CDR2 SASEGT. The germline V and J ends were trimmed by 7 bases and 2 bases, with 12 bases remaining between them.

This rearrangement joins TRBV4-3 to TRBJ2-2; 12 bases agree with TRBD2. CDR3 size: 18 residues. Germline loops: CDR1 LGHNA, CDR2 YSLEER. The junction had 8 bases not matched to a gene; V was cut back by 0 bases and J by 6 bases. The CDR3 nucleotides read TGCGCCAGCAGCCAAGACCTGCTAGCGGGAGGGCCCTCCGGGGAGCTGTTTTTT. Its translation is CASSQDLLAGGPSGELFF.

The rearrangement uses TRBV18 and TRBJ1-5, with TRBD1 identical over 8 bases. Germline V gene sequence: CDR1 KGHSH, CDR2 LQKENI. The CDR3 is made up of 16 amino acids. V lost 3 bases to trimming and J lost 4 bases; unmatched junction nucleotides: 8. This CDR3 is CASSPSTGDRNQPQHF. CDR3 sequence (DNA): TGTGCCAGCTCACCGTCGACAGGGGATAGGAATCAGCCCCAGCATTTT.

The chain recombines TRBV5-1 with TRBJ1-4; 12 bases are a match to TRBD1. From germline, CDR1 is SGHRS and CDR2 YFSETQ. The CDR3 has 16 residues. V lost 2 bases and J lost 5; bases outside the gene matches: 4. CDR3 loop: CASSFGTGGANEKLFF. The CDR3 DNA is TGCGCCAGCAGCTTCGGGACAGGGGGCGCGAATGAAAAACTGTTTTTT.

Comments on this clone: One end of the junction is discordant with germline, which a read error may explain. The chain uses TRBV30 and TRBJ2-1; D call uncertain. The CDR3 totals 16 residues. From germline, CDR1 is GTSNPN and CDR2 SVGIG (reference sequence). CDR3 bases: TGTGCCTGGAGTGCACGACTGCCCCATTACTACAATGAGCAGCTCTTC. Protein sequence: CAWSARLPHYYNEQLF.

The chain has TRBV7-9 and TRBJ1-1, with D unresolved. CDR3 length equals 13 residues. Looked up from germline, CDR1 is SEHNR and CDR2 is FQNEAQ (reference sequence). Trimming cost V 1 base and J 4 bases, with 7 bases left between them. CDR3: CASSLEGITEAFF. CDR3 bases: TGTGCCAGCAGCTTAGAAGGGATCACTGAAGCTTTCTTT.

V and J are TRBV7-1 and TRBJ2-6; D unclear. TRBV7-1 is an ORF, with its function uncertain. Trimming left V 3 bases short and J 0 bases short, with 21 bases between. The CDR3 is 20 residues long. In DNA form, the CDR3 reads TGTGCCAGCAGCTCTTTTCCAGGCACCGACGGGTCCTCTGGGGCCAACGTCCTGACTTTC. It translates to CASSSFPGTDGSSGANVLTF.

This clone has at least ten counts. The gene calls are TRBV2 and TRBJ2-3; tentative D call: TRBD2 (5 bases). This CDR3 is 18 amino acids long. CDR1 and CDR2 from the germline V gene are SNHLY and FYNNEI. V was pared by 5 bases and J by 0 bases, with 21 bases between. The CDR3 DNA follows: TGTGCCAGCAGTTCCCCGGGATACAGAGTACTCAGCACAGATACGCAGTATTTT. Protein sequence: CASSSPGYRVLSTDTQYF.

For this clone: The final CDR3 position lacks the conserved phenylalanine or tryptophan, pointing to a likely read error. The chain uses TRBV24-1 and TRBJ1-2; D uncertain. There are 8 residues in the CDR3. Germline V gives CDR1 KGHDR, CDR2 SFDVKD. V lost 9 bases and J 8 bases, leaving 3 bases between the germline ends. The CDR3 DNA is TGTGCCACCTGGGGCTACACCTTA. Translation: CATWGYTL.

The chain has TRBV20-1 and TRBJ1-2; D is perhaps TRBD1 (5 bases). Germline V gene data show CDR1 as DFQATT and CDR2 as SNEGSKA (reference sequence). The CDR3 length is 16 residues. The germline V and J ends were trimmed by 5 bases and 8 bases, with 27 bases remaining between them. CDR3 bases: TGCAGTGCTGCCATGGGGGAGCAGGCCCTCAAGGGAGGCTACACCTTC. Translating gives CSAAMGEQALKGGYTF.

This clone is medium-sized within its sample. The V and J genes are TRBV7-2 and TRBJ2-5; no reliable D call. This CDR3 is 13 amino acids long. CDR1 is SGHTA and CDR2 is FQGNSA in the germline V gene. Trimming stripped 5 bases from V and 5 bases from J, with 12 bases between. CDR3 DNA sequence: TGTGCCAGCAGCCTTGGGAATTCGGAGACCCAGTACTTC. This translates into CASSLGNSETQYF.

This chain connects TRBV11-3 to TRBJ1-1; 7 bases map to TRBD1. Trimming at V came to 3 bases and at J to 12 bases, leaving 10 bases not matched to a gene. CDR1 and CDR2 from the germline V gene are SGHNT and YENEEA. CDR3 length: 13 amino acids. The CDR3 protein is CASSLPPGDRPFF. CDR3 DNA sequence: TGTGCCAGCAGCTTGCCCCCGGGGGACAGACCTTTCTTT.

This clone has a single count. This chain uses TRBV20-1 with TRBJ2-1, with 7 bases lining up with TRBD2. This CDR3 has 15 residues. V was pared by 3 bases and J by 5 bases, with 10 bases of the junction left unmatched. CDR1 and CDR2 (germline): DFQATT, SNEGSKA (reference sequence). The CDR3 protein is CSASPGGGGDNEQFF. CDR3 bases: TGCAGTGCTAGCCCTGGGGGGGGAGGGGACAATGAGCAGTTCTTC.

V usage is TRBV5-1 and J usage is TRBJ2-7; a possible D gene is TRBD2 (5 bases). CDR1 is SGHRS and CDR2 is YFSETQ in the germline V gene. Trimming removed 4 bases from V and 3 bases from J, with 14 bases in between. The CDR3 is 14 residues long. The CDR3 loop reads CASSAGQDGYEQYF. CDR3 DNA sequence: TGCGCCAGCAGCGCGGGTCAGGATGGCTACGAGCAGTACTTC.